Given below is one T cell receptor (beta chain) in context. Unique molecular identifiers tagged the TCRbeta library. TCRdb fed the PCR reads into MiXCR, producing one record per CDR3 protein. This table holds some 390,000 distinct CDR3 sequences, 20% found once. These data belong to a study of T-cell reconstitution after alpha-beta-depleted transplantation in children. The V and J ends lost 4 bases and 7 bases respectively, with 13 bases between them. This CDR3 spans 12 amino acids. In germline, CDR1 is SQVTM, CDR2 ANQGSEA. The sequence was collected from a human donor who donated a stem cell graft to a child with acute myeloid leukemia. J is TRBJ2-5 and V is TRBV29-1, with no clear D. Specimen: PBMCs from the stem cell graft donor, collected from the stem cell graft. The CDR3 loop reads CSVGHLDRTQYF. The CDR3 DNA follows: TGCAGCGTTGGGCACTTGGATCGGACCCAGTACTTC.